The source of this T cell receptor beta chain is a study of CD8 T cells in Susac syndrome. Random hexamers served to reverse transcribe roughly 0.5 to 1 ug RNA. It was immunoSEQ multiplex PCR that amplified TCR beta CDR3 across 54 Vbeta and 13 Jbeta. Each CDR3 protein gets one entry after TCRdb re-called the immunoSEQ multiplex PCR reads with MiXCR. Of 120,000 or so distinct CDR3 sequences in the sample, 90% to 95% were seen once. CDR1 is MGHDK and CDR2 is SYGVNS in the germline V gene. The CDR3 consists of 17 residues. V lost 6 bases and J lost 4; bases outside the gene matches: 8. This clonotype was obtained from a human donor in good health. V usage is TRBV25-1 and J usage is TRBJ2-6, with 11 positions matching TRBD1. Material for sequencing was CD4+ T cells from PBMCs. CDR3 DNA: TGTGCCAGCAGACCGGGACAGGGGGTTGCCGGGGCCAACGTCCTGACTTTC. This sequence encodes CASRPGQGVAGANVLTF.